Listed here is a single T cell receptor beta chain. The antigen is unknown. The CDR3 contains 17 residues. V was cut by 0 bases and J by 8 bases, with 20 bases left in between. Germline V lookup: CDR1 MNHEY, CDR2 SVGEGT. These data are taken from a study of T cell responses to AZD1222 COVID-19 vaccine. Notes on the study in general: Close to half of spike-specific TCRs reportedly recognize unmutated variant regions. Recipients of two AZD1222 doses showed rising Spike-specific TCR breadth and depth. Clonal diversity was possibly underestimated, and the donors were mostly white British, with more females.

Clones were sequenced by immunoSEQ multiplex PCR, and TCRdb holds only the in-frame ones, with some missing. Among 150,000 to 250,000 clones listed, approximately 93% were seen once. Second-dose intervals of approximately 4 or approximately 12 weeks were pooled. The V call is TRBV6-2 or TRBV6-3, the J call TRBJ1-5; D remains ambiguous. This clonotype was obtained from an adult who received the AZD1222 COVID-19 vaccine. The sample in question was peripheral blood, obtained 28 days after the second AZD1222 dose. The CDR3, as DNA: TGTGCCAGCAGTTACTCGAAAGGGAATGCAGTTTGGGAGCCCCAGCATTTT. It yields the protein CASSYSKGNAVWEPQHF.